This T cell receptor (beta chain) is from a study of cytomegalovirus exposure and HLA in healthy donors. Use of 60 Vbeta and 13 Jbeta primers characterized the PCR. Clones were read by immunoSEQ multiplex PCR, and TCRdb kept only the in-frame ones, dropping some. The sample data list around 210,000 clones. V shed 2 bases and J shed 3 bases, with 14 bases lying between them. The CDR3 has 15 residues. Germline V CDR1 and CDR2: SGHAT, FQNNGV. The chain recombines TRBV11-2 with TRBJ2-7, with D unresolved. Sequenced: PBMCs. The sequence was obtained from a woman under 40 in good health and CMV-seropositive. This chain's CDR3 is CASSLTGDAYYEQYF. The CDR3 DNA follows: TGTGCCAGCAGCTTAACGGGTGACGCTTACTACGAGCAGTACTTC.